This TCR beta chain is drawn from a study of blood T cell repertoires in COVID-19. Overall study context: The analysed material was cDNA or gDNA that came from T cells, B-cell-depleted T cells, or PBMCs.

The assay was immunoSEQ multiplex PCR, and TCRdb's table has in-frame clones only and misses some. The top ten hold roughly 7% of the sample, which has about 200,000 clones, more than 65% seen once. V was pared by 2 bases and J by 4 bases, with 8 bases between. The CDR3 extends over 13 amino acids. Germline values: CDR1 MNHEY, CDR2 SVGAGI. Recruits, aged roughly 18 to 90 years, lived in around 24 US areas. Recovered Cohort 3 donors showed two negative PCRs, clearance, or symptom resolution. Sequenced material: PBMCs or T cells enriched from blood (not recorded which). The TCR originated in a man aged 35 to 55 who had recovered from COVID-19. The V gene is TRBV6-5, the J gene TRBJ1-2; the D gene is possibly TRBD1 (6 bases). Here the CDR3 DNA reads TGTGCCAGCAGTTACACAGGGTCCTATGGCTACACCTTC. The encoded protein is CASSYTGSYGYTF.